This TCR beta chain was sequenced during a study of shared T cell receptors in the human thymus (dated by TCRdb to the early 2020s). For context, the study as a whole: The study investigated the way shared, self-reactive T-cell receptor alpha chains are produced in the human thymus.

The library relied on the immunoSEQ multiplex PCR assay. Not all clones reach the TCRdb copy of this immuneACCESS table, which keeps in-frame sequences only. Checked studies attribute under half of the gap to unresolved V genes and leave the rest unexplained. In this sample the table shows 630,000 or so clones, approximately 89% of which occur a single time. Roughly 0.0086% of the sample lies in the top ten. Concerning this clone: Its antigen specificity is not known. One base away there is no much larger clone; base qualities are not given.

These data also formed part of another study, on human thymus T cells. The second study also describes: In Finland, the donors were immunologically healthy infants who were having open corrective cardiac surgery for congenital heart defects. Thymus tissue was obtained as surgical resects removed during corrective cardiac surgery. Biased V and J gene segment usage appeared to be present in both thymic and peripheral blood repertoires. Highly overlapping thymic TCR repertoires among unrelated individuals were reported in the related research. TCR alpha and beta repertoires from roughly 8 infant thymus samples and four related peripheral blood samples were characterized in the study. The infant donors were about 6 to 244 days old, and the cohort included six or seven males and two females. Thymocytes were mechanically released from the tissue and were stored as pellets of 10-30 million cells at -70 degrees C. Genomic DNA was extracted from frozen cell pellets with a QIAsymphony instrument. The immunoSEQ multiplex PCR assay was used to amplify the TCRB and TCRAD loci from a standardized amount of quality-controlled genomic DNA. Amplicons spanned the V(D)J region at a length sufficient to cover the CDR3 and identify V and J genes. The amplicons were sequenced on an Illumina platform via the commercial immunoSEQ service. Primer bias and sequencing errors were corrected as previously described, and TCRAD and TCRB were defined on the basis of the IMGT database. immunoSEQ Analyzer 3.0 and VDJTools were used for repertoire analysis, which covered basic statistics, V/J segment usage, diversity estimates, rarefaction and pairwise overlap. Diversity was estimated using the Chao1, ChaoE, Efron-Thisted, Shannon and inverse Simpson indices, and was also estimated on datasets down-sampled to the size of the smallest sample. For repertoire overlap, CDR3 nucleotide sequence, V gene and J gene had to match strictly, and clustering was done by Jaccard-based multidimensional scaling. Thymus samples yielded on average roughly 790,000 unique TCRB clonotypes, compared with 75,000 to 85,000 from blood samples.

The sample comprised thymocytes. The receptor was derived from a boy in the first two years of life with a congenital heart defect. Donor details come from another sample of the same person, matched by shared clones.

The DNA is as follows: TGTGCCAGCAGCACGGGTCCGAACACTGAAGCTTTCTTT. Translated, this is CASSTGPNTEAFF. The receptor chain draws on TRBV11-2 and TRBJ1-1; the D gene assignment is ambiguous. Relative to germline, V is 5 bases shorter and J is 1 base shorter, with 8 bases between their ends. The germline V gene supplies CDR1 SGHAT and CDR2 FQNNGV. The CDR3 covers 13 residues, taking in both the cysteine and the phenylalanine. Of the read, only the CDR3 DNA is kept; its 39 bases are in frame from base 1. Supplemented by the reference TRBV11-2 and TRBJ1-1 proteins around the CDR3, the complete variable domain is EAGVAQSPRYKIIEKRQSVAFWCNPISGHATLYWYQQILGQGPKLLIQFQNNGVVDDSQLPKDRFSAERLKGVDSTLKIQPAKLEDSAVYLCASSTGPNTEAFFGQGTRLTVV.